The following is a T cell receptor beta chain sequence with its context. Germline CDR1 and CDR2: SGHNT and YYREEE (reference sequence). The CDR3 consists of 15 residues. The ends were cut back, 9 bases at V and 0 bases at J, with 18 bases in the middle. The record originates from a study of CD8 T cells in Susac syndrome. Random hexamers were used to reverse transcribe an amount of about 0.45 to 1 ug RNA. immunoSEQ multiplex PCR amplified TCR beta CDR3 across 54 Vbeta, 13 Jbeta. TCRdb recomputed calls from the immunoSEQ multiplex PCR reads with MiXCR, one row per CDR3 protein. The profile shows 400,000 to 550,000 distinct CDR3 sequences, 85% to 90% of them singletons.

This clonotype was obtained from a human donor with multiple sclerosis. The sequenced sample was CD8+ T cells from PBMCs. V and J are TRBV5-4 and TRBJ1-2, with D perhaps TRBD1 (5 bases). Written as DNA, the CDR3 is TGTGCCACAACAGGTGTAAGAATGCCTAACTATGGCTACACCTTC. This encodes CATTGVRMPNYGYTF. The full variable domain, rest sourced from reference TRBV5-4 and TRBJ1-2, is ETGVTQSPTHLIKTRGQQVTLRCSSQSGHNTVSWYQQALGQGPQFIFQYYREEENGRGNFPPRFSGLQFPNYSSELNVNALELDDSALYLCATTGVRMPNYGYTFGSGTRLTVV.